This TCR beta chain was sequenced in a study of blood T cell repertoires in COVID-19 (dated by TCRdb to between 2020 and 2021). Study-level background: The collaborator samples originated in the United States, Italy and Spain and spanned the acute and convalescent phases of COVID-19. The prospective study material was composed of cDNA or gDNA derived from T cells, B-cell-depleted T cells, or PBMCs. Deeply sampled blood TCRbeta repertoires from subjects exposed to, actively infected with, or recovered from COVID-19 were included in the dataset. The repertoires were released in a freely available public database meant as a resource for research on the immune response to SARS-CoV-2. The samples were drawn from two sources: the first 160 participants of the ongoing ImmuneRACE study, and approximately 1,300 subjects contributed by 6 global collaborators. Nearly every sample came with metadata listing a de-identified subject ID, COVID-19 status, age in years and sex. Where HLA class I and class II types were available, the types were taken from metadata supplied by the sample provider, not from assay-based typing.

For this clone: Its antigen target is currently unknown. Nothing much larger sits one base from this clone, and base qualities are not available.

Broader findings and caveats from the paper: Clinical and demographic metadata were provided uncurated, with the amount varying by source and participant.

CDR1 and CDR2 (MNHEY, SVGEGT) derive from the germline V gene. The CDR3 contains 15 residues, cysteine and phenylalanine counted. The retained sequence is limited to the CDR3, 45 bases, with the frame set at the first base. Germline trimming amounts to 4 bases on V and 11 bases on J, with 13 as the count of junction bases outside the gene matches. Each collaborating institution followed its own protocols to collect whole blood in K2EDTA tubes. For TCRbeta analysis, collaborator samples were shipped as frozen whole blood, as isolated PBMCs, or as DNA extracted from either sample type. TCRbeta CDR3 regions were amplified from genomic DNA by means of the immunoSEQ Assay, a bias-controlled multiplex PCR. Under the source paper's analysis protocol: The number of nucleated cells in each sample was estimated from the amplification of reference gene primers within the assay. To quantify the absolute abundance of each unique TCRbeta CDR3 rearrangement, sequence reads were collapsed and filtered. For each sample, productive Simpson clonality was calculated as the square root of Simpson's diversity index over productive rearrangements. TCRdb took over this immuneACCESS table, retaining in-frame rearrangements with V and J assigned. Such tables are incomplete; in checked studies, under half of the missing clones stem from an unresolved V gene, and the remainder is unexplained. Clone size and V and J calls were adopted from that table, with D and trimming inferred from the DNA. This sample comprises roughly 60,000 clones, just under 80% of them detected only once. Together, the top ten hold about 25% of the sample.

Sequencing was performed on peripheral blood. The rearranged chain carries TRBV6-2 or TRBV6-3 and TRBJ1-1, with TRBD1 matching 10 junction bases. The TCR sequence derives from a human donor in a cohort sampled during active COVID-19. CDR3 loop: CASSSRDRGRLGAFF. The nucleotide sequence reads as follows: TGTGCCAGCAGTTCGCGGGACAGGGGACGGCTGGGTGCTTTCTTT.